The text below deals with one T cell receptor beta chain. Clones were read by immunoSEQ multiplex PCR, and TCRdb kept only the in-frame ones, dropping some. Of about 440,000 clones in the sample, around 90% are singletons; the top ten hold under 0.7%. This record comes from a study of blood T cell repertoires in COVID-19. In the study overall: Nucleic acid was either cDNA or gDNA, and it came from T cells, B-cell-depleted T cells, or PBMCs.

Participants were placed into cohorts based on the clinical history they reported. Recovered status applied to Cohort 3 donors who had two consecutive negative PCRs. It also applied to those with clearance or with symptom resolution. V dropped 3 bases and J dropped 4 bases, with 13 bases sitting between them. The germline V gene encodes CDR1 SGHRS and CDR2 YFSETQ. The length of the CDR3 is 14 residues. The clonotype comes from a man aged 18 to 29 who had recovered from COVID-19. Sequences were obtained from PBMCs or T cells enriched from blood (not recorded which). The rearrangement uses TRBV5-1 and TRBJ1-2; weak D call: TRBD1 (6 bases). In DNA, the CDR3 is TGCGCCAGCAGCTCTCTGGACAGATCCTATGGCTACACCTTC. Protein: CASSSLDRSYGYTF.